The clone carrying this TCR beta chain appeared a single time. Its target is not known. The V end lost 1 base, the J end lost 6 bases, and 7 bases lay between the germline ends. Germline V gives CDR1 SGHDN, CDR2 FVKESK. The CDR3 length is 14 residues. These data originate in a study of post-analysis software for immune sequencing data. Study in general: Some patients lacked subtype; others had relapsing-remitting, secondary progressive or progressive-relapsing disease.

Libraries were made from TCR beta cDNA, and they carried unique molecular identifiers. It was from roughly 1 to 10 million T cells that roughly 0.5 million cDNA molecules came. One entry per CDR3 protein, called by TCRdb with MiXCR from the PCR reads. The sample holds about 770,000 distinct CDR3 sequences, 46% seen once. Notes on the study in general: There were five or six TRBV segments more frequent in patients than controls, and TRBV5-6, TRBV5-1 and TRBV20-1 were among them. With F measure, samples from one preparation batch clustered together strongly. Relative to controls, patients with multiple sclerosis showed significantly lower normalized Chao1 diversity.

The rearrangement uses TRBV14 and TRBJ1-6; D gene unclear. Sequenced: blood. This clonotype was obtained from a girl aged 10 to 17 with multiple sclerosis. This chain's CDR3 is CASSQGGLNSPLHF. Here the CDR3 DNA reads TGTGCCAGCAGCCAAGGAGGCCTTAATTCACCCCTCCACTTT.